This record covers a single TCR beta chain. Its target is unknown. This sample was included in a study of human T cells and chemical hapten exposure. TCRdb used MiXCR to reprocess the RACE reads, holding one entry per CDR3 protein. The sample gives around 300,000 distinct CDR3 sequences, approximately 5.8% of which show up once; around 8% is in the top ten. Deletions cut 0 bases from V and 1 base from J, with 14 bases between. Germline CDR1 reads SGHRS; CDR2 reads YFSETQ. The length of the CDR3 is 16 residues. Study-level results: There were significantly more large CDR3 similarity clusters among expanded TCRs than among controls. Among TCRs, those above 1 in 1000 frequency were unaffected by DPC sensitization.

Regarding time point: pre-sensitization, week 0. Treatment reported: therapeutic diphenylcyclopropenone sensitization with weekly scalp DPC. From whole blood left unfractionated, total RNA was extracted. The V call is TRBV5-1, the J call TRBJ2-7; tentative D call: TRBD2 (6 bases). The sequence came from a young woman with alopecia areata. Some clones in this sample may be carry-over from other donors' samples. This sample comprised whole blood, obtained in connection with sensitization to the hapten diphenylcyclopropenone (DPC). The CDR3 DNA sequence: TGCGCCAGCAGCTTGGAAGGGACTCCTCTATCCTACGAGCAGTACTTC. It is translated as CASSLEGTPLSYEQYF.